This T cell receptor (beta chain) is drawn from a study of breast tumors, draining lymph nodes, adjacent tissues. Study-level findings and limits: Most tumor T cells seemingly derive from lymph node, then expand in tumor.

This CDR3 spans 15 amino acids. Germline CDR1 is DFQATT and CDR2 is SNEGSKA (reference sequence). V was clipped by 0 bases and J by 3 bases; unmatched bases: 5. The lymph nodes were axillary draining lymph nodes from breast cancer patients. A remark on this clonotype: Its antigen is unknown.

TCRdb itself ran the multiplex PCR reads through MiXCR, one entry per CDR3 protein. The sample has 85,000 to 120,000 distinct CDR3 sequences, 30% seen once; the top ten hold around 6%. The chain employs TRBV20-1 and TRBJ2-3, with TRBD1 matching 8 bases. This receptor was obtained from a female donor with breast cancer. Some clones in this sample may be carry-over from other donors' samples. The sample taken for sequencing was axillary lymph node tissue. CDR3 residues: CSARDRNRGTDTQYF. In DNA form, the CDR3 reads TGCAGTGCTAGAGATCGGAACAGGGGGACAGATACGCAGTATTTT.